This TCR beta chain was obtained from a study of T cells after yellow fever vaccination. Overall study: In the case of low-cell-number fractions, SMART-Seq v4 Ultra Low Input was used for preparation. Study-wide points: Clonotypes found in both CD4 and CD8 compartments made up a small share. A large majority of primary-vaccination clones showed up again after the booster (roughly 95% CD4, 75% to 90% CD8).

In regard to this clonotype: The antigen remains unidentified. Germline is not matched at one junction end, which may reflect a read error.

Generation of TCR cDNA used 5'RACE template switching (which added a universal primer site and UMIs). MiXCR was run by TCRdb on the 5' RACE reads, yielding one entry per CDR3 protein. The sample holds hundreds of thousands of distinct CDR3 sequences, roughly 12% seen once. The CDR3 is made up of 14 amino acids. The rearrangement links TRBV12-3 or TRBV12-4 to TRBJ1-4; the match to TRBD1 covers 7 bases. This sample comprised PBMCs, obtained on the day of the yellow fever booster vaccination. This sequence originates from a man younger than 45 who received the YFV17D yellow fever vaccine. The CDR3 sequence: CASSQTGPNENLFF. The CDR3 DNA reads TGTGCCAGCAGTCAGACAGGGCCTAATGAAAACCTGTTTTTT.